A selection of T cell receptor beta chains follows, all from one sample in a study of early T cells in non-severe SARS-CoV-2 infection. Via MiXCR, TCRdb re-called the 5' RACE reads, giving one row per CDR3 protein. The table records about 49,000 distinct CDR3 sequences, under 7% of them present only once. This specimen consisted of whole blood, obtained at baseline. These receptors all come from an adult who was a healthcare worker with PCR-confirmed SARS-CoV-2 infection or an uninfected control (not recorded which). The CDR3 runs from the conserved cysteine through the conserved F or W. The order of the fields is clone size, D gene, V gene, J gene, CDR3 protein, CDR3 DNA. D genes are given only for firm matches. A row's size may be missing; if present it is once, few, many or a size class.

clone_size: many
d_call: TRBD1
v_call: TRBV12-3/TRBV12-4
j_call: TRBJ1-2
cdr3_aa: CASSSRTGTGYGYTF
cdr3_nt: TGTGCCAGCAGTTCCAGGACAGGAACAGGCTATGGCTACACCTTC

clone_size: few
d_call: -
v_call: TRBV19
j_call: TRBJ2-1
cdr3_aa: CASSIDLGDEGEQFF
cdr3_nt: TGTGCCAGTAGTATAGATCTCGGGGATGAAGGTGAGCAGTTCTTC

clone_size: -
d_call: -
v_call: TRBV11-2
j_call: TRBJ2-7
cdr3_aa: CASSPPGQGHEQYF
cdr3_nt: TGTGCCAGCAGCCCACCAGGGCAGGGGCACGAGCAGTACTTC

clone_size: many
d_call: TRBD2
v_call: TRBV7-8
j_call: TRBJ2-5
cdr3_aa: CASSRLAGHLETQYF
cdr3_nt: TGTGCCAGCAGCCGACTAGCGGGGCATTTGGAGACCCAGTACTTC

clone_size: -
d_call: -
v_call: TRBV30
j_call: TRBJ1-1
cdr3_aa: CAWTQGSTGFTEAFF
cdr3_nt: TGTGCCTGGACCCAAGGCTCGACCGGTTTCACTGAAGCTTTCTTT

clone_size: few
d_call: TRBD1
v_call: TRBV7-3
j_call: TRBJ2-3
cdr3_aa: CASSLSATGGTDTQYF
cdr3_nt: TGTGCCAGCAGCTTAAGTGCGACAGGGGGCACAGATACGCAGTATTTT

clone_size: many
d_call: TRBD1
v_call: TRBV20-1
j_call: TRBJ2-2
cdr3_aa: CSARVGGANTGELFF
cdr3_nt: TGCAGTGCTAGAGTAGGGGGCGCGAACACCGGGGAGCTGTTTTTT

clone_size: -
d_call: -
v_call: TRBV6-2/TRBV6-3
j_call: TRBJ1-5
cdr3_aa: CASSYPYQPQHF
cdr3_nt: TGTGCCAGCAGTTACCCCTATCAGCCCCAGCATTTT

clone_size: many
d_call: -
v_call: TRBV9
j_call: TRBJ1-2
cdr3_aa: CASSVVPGPGGYTF
cdr3_nt: TGTGCCAGCAGCGTAGTTCCAGGGCCAGGTGGCTACACCTTC

clone_size: many
d_call: TRBD2
v_call: TRBV20-1
j_call: TRBJ2-5
cdr3_aa: CSARRGGAGETQYF
cdr3_nt: TGCAGTGCTAGACGCGGGGGGGCGGGAGAGACCCAGTACTTC

clone_size: many
d_call: -
v_call: TRBV6-5
j_call: TRBJ2-1
cdr3_aa: CASTGRTASSYNEQFF
cdr3_nt: TGTGCCAGTACTGGAAGGACGGCGAGCTCCTACAATGAGCAGTTCTTC

clone_size: -
d_call: TRBD1
v_call: TRBV28
j_call: TRBJ2-7
cdr3_aa: CASSLPGTGSYEQYF
cdr3_nt: TGTGCCAGCAGTTTGCCCGGGACAGGTAGCTACGAGCAGTACTTC

clone_size: many
d_call: -
v_call: TRBV18
j_call: TRBJ1-2
cdr3_aa: CASSHRDDYGYTF
cdr3_nt: TGTGCCAGCTCACACCGGGACGACTATGGCTACACCTTC